The 3 T cell receptor beta chains presented below share a single source sample, sequenced in a study of long-term antiretroviral therapy in people with HIV. Runs used v3.0 of the immunoSEQ assay and were done at survey level. Clones were sequenced by immunoSEQ multiplex PCR, and TCRdb holds only the in-frame ones, with some missing. The sample records roughly 11,000 clones, around 88% being singletons. The sample consisted of unsorted PBMCs, taken 0.2 years before starting antiretroviral therapy. The receptors shown here come from a woman aged 40 to 50 with HIV.

V and J are TRBV9 and TRBJ2-6; the D gene could be TRBD1 or TRBD2 (5 bases each). The CDR3 contains 14 residues. Germline loops: CDR1 SGDLS, CDR2 YYNGEE. Trimming stripped 4 bases from V and 12 bases from J, with 17 bases between. Here the CDR3 reads CASSNRDGGTVLTF. The CDR3 nucleotides read TGTGCCAGCAGCAACCGGGACGGCGGTACCGTCCTGACTTTC.

The rearrangement links TRBV7-9 to TRBJ2-3, with 10 bases fitting TRBD2. This CDR3 has 14 amino acids. With 5 bases clipped from V and 5 bases from J, the junction kept 4 bases outside the gene matches. Per germline, CDR1 SEHNR and CDR2 FQNEAQ (reference sequence). CDR3 amino acids: CASSPSGGGDTQYF. The CDR3 DNA is TGTGCCAGCAGCCCCAGCGGGGGGGGAGATACGCAGTATTTT.

The V call is TRBV11-2, the J call TRBJ2-4; 9 bases fit TRBD1. The CDR3 runs 16 residues. V shed 5 bases and J 1 base; nucleotides not matched to a gene: 6. CDR1 and CDR2 from the germline V gene are SGHAT and FQNNGV. The CDR3 sequence is CASSAYRGRAKNIQYF. The CDR3 DNA reads TGTGCCAGCAGCGCATACAGGGGGCGCGCCAAAAACATTCAGTACTTC.